This TCR beta chain comes out of a study of cytomegalovirus exposure and HLA in healthy donors. Study outcomes and limitations: In a later analysis, 16,951 TCR beta sequences were associated with HLA alleles at 0.05 false discovery rate. Reports indicate that TCR beta sequences accurately predicted the HLA-A and HLA-B alleles of most subjects.

From germline, CDR1 is LGHNA and CDR2 YSLEER. V gave up 0 bases and J gave up 4 bases; unmatched junction bases: 10. This CDR3 region has 18 residues. The donors were healthy bone marrow donors. Remarks on this clone: The antigen is not known.

A multiplex PCR was run with 60 Vbeta primers and 13 Jbeta primers. In the source study's methods: Per a later analysis, the number of unique TCR beta chains was approximately 80 million, of which roughly 9.9 million were shared. The table came from immunoSEQ multiplex PCR; TCRdb's copy has only in-frame clones and leaves some out. V, J and clone size were drawn from that table, and D and trimming were deduced from the DNA. The sample yields 85,000 to 90,000 clones, about three quarters seen once. The clonotype originates from a man aged 25-45 years in good health and CMV-seropositive. The chain combines TRBV4-3 with TRBJ2-2; 8 positions agree with TRBD2. Material: PBMCs. The CDR3 DNA sequence: TGCGCCAGCAGCCAAGAAGTGTCGGGGGGGGCCGGCACCGGGGAGCTGTTTTTT. As protein: CASSQEVSGGAGTGELFF.